This passage covers 32 T cell receptor beta chains from one sample sequenced in a study of technical replicates of blood from a handful of donors. Profiling relied on immunoSEQ multiplex PCR, and the TCRdb table lists in-frame clones only, not all of them. The sample holds over 60,000 clones, 93% seen once. The sequenced sample was T cells isolated from PBMCs. The receptor set was obtained from a human donor in good health.

The chain links TRBV2 to TRBJ1-2; D unresolved. This CDR3 is built from 13 residues. The V and J ends lost 1 base and 6 bases respectively, with 9 bases between them. Germline V gives CDR1 SNHLY, CDR2 FYNNEI. CDR3: CASSEGQTHGYTF. CDR3 in DNA: TGTGCCAGCAGTGAAGGTCAGACACATGGCTACACCTTC.

This chain joins TRBV10-3 and TRBJ2-7; 10 bases line up with TRBD1. This CDR3 comprises 16 residues. V lost 2 bases, J lost 4 bases, and 8 bases stayed unmatched. Germline V gives CDR1 ENHRY, CDR2 SYGVKD. CDR3 region: CAISEPGQGVGYEQYF. For the CDR3, the DNA is TGTGCCATCAGTGAGCCAGGACAGGGGGTAGGGTACGAGCAGTACTTC.

There are a few counts of this clone. The rearrangement uses TRBV19 and TRBJ1-2; 9 bases align to TRBD1. J gave up 0 bases and V 3 bases, and 8 bases lay outside the gene matches. The V gene's germline CDR1 is LNHDA and CDR2 SQIVND (reference sequence). The length of the CDR3 is 17 residues. This CDR3 is CASSIGQGTRSNYGYTF. The DNA of the CDR3 is TGTGCCAGTAGTATCGGACAGGGGACCCGATCTAACTATGGCTACACCTTC.

The chain employs TRBV1 and TRBJ1-5; TRBD1, the table's D call, was not compared with the DNA. TRBV1 is an annotated pseudogene. This CDR3 region has 15 residues. The chain's CDR3 is CTSSQDLDSSQPQHF. The CDR3 region has the DNA TGCACCAGCAGCCAAGATCTGGACAGCTCTCAGCCCCAGCATTTT.

This clone was counted a few times. The rearrangement joins TRBV11-2 to TRBJ1-2; D is ambiguous. Trimming shortened V by 5 bases and J by 8 bases, and 15 bases separated the two germline ends. CDR1 is SGHAT, CDR2 FQNNGV, per germline. The CDR3 extends over 13 amino acids. The CDR3 region is CASSLPGVRGYTF. The CDR3, as DNA: TGTGCCAGCAGCCTCCCCGGGGTTCGCGGCTACACCTTC.

The V and J genes are TRBV21-1 and TRBJ2-1; the table assigns TRBD1, which was not confirmed against the DNA. TRBV21-1 is a pseudogene. CDR3 length: 14 residues. CDR3 nucleotide sequence: TGTGCCAGCAGCCGGGACAGGAACTACAATGAGCAGTTCTTC. Amino acids: CASSRDRNYNEQFF.

This clone showed up just once. The chain carries TRBV27 and TRBJ2-1; 9 nucleotides match TRBD1. This CDR3 is 16 amino acids long. Germline V gives CDR1 MNHEY, CDR2 SMNVEV (reference sequence). V dropped 5 bases and J dropped 6; count of bases not matched to a gene: 11. The CDR3 bases are TGTGCCAGCAGTGCAACCGGGACAGGGAATGGCAATGAGCAGTTCTTC. Amino acids: CASSATGTGNGNEQFF.

CDR3 in amino acids: CASSLRLAGNQETQYF. CDR3 nucleotide sequence: TGTGCCAGCAGCCTAAGACTAGCGGGGAACCAAGAGACCCAGTACTTC. This sequence joins TRBV7-9 and TRBJ2-5, with 11 positions matching TRBD2. The J segment lost 0 bases and the V segment lost 5 bases, leaving 5 bases of the junction unmatched. Germline CDR1 is SEHNR and CDR2 is FQNEAQ (reference sequence). The CDR3 is 16 residues long. The full variable domain, in which reference TRBV7-9 and TRBJ2-5 provide the parts outside the CDR3, is DTGVSQNPRHKITKRGQNVTFRCDPISEHNRLYWYRQTLGQGPEFLTYFQNEAQLEKSRLLSDRFSAERPKGSFSTLEIQRTEQGDSAMYLCASSLRLAGNQETQYFGPGTRLLVL.

The genes are TRBV14 and TRBJ2-5; tentative D call: TRBD2 (5 bases). V dropped 4 bases and J dropped 2 bases, with 8 bases sitting between them. Germline assignment: CDR1 SGHDN and CDR2 FVKESK. The CDR3 runs to 13 residues. The CDR3 DNA reads TGTGCCAGCAGCCTACTAGGTCAAGAGACCCAGTACTTC. Translated, it gives CASSLLGQETQYF.

V and J are TRBV28 and TRBJ1-1, with D maybe TRBD1 (6 bases). The V end was cut by 3 bases, the J end by 11 bases, with 22 bases between. CDR3 length equals 15 residues. Looked up from germline, CDR1 is MDHEN and CDR2 is SYDVKM. This chain's CDR3 is CASSLKSPGVMRAFF. The CDR3 DNA reads TGTGCCAGCAGTTTGAAGTCGCCAGGGGTAATGCGGGCTTTCTTT.

The rearrangement joins TRBV28 to TRBJ1-5; the match to TRBD1 covers 10 bases. The CDR3 extends over 16 amino acids. Per germline, CDR1 MDHEN and CDR2 SYDVKM. V shed 2 bases, J shed 6 bases, and the junction held 7 bases outside the gene matches. CDR3 protein: CASSLRGQGLSQPQHF. The CDR3 DNA is TGTGCCAGCAGTTTACGGGGACAGGGGTTAAGTCAGCCCCAGCATTTT.

The chain employs TRBV12-5 and TRBJ2-7, with a tentative D call TRBD2 (6 bases). This CDR3 spans 16 amino acids. Looked up from germline, CDR1 is LGHNT and CDR2 is FRNRAP. V lost 0 bases, J lost 5 bases, and 17 bases lay in between. For the CDR3, the DNA is TGTGCTAGTGGTTTGGTACTGGGGACTCGTAAGCACGAGCAGTACTTC. This encodes CASGLVLGTRKHEQYF.

The chain recombines TRBV2 with TRBJ2-3; a weak D match, TRBD2 (6 bases). V was pared by 8 bases and J by 8 bases, with 17 bases between. Germline CDR1 and CDR2: SNHLY and FYNNEI. The CDR3 has 13 amino acids. CDR3 in amino acids: CASGSQNGGTQYF. The CDR3 nucleotides are TGTGCCAGCGGCAGCCAAAACGGGGGTACGCAGTATTTT.

This clone was recorded a few times. V gene TRBV28 combines with J gene TRBJ1-5; D unresolved. CDR3 length: 15 amino acids. The germline V gene encodes CDR1 MDHEN and CDR2 SYDVKM. Deletions cut 7 bases from V and 0 bases from J, with 13 bases between. The CDR3 DNA follows: TGTGCCAGCACCCTGGACGGACTTAGCAATCAGCCCCAGCATTTT. Amino acids: CASTLDGLSNQPQHF.

This clone was detected once. The chain joins TRBV7-9 to TRBJ1-2; 8 nucleotides match TRBD1. The junction had 2 bases not matched to a gene; V was cut back by 1 base and J by 7 bases. The germline gives CDR1 SEHNR, CDR2 FQNEAQ (reference sequence). This CDR3 spans 13 amino acids. CDR3 in DNA: TGTGCCAGCAGCTTAGGGACAGGGCGTGGCTACACCTTC. As protein: CASSLGTGRGYTF.

This chain connects TRBV21-1 to TRBJ1-5; the table's D call of TRBD1 was not tested on the DNA. TRBV21-1 is shown as a pseudogene. CDR3 length equals 15 residues. CDR3: CASSKQGLVNQPQHF. The CDR3 DNA reads as TGTGCCAGCAGCAAACAGGGGTTAGTCAATCAGCCCCAGCATTTT.

The gene calls are TRBV11-3 and TRBJ2-7, with 8 nucleotides matching TRBD1. V lost 5 bases and J lost 2; bases outside the gene matches: 11. The V gene's germline CDR1 is SGHNT and CDR2 YENEEA. The CDR3 is made up of 16 amino acids. For the CDR3, the DNA is TGTGCCAGCAGCGGGAGGACAGGGCCGGGTCCCTACGAGCAGTACTTC. Protein: CASSGRTGPGPYEQYF.

The V and J genes are TRBV19 and TRBJ2-2, with 7 bases fitting TRBD1. Per germline, CDR1 LNHDA and CDR2 SQIVND (reference sequence). Trimming cost V 2 bases and J 6 bases; bases outside gene matches: 3. This CDR3 comprises 14 residues. CDR3 nucleotide sequence: TGTGCCAGTAGTATAAGGGGGCCGGCCGGGGAGCTGTTTTTT. Protein: CASSIRGPAGELFF. The whole variable domain, remainder taken from reference TRBV19 and TRBJ2-2, is DGGITQSPKYLFRKEGQNVTLSCEQNLNHDAMYWYRQDPGQGLRLIYYSQIVNDFQKGDIAEGYSVSREKKESFPLTVTSAQKNPTAFYLCASSIRGPAGELFFGEGSRLTVL.

There are a few counts of this clone. The CDR3 loop reads CASSEWTANSPLHF. CDR3 sequence (DNA): TGTGCCAGCAGTGAATGGACAGCCAATTCACCCCTCCACTTT. The chain has TRBV2 and TRBJ1-6; perhaps TRBD1 as D (6 bases). The CDR3 is made up of 14 amino acids. V dropped 2 bases and J dropped 7 bases, with 9 bases sitting between them. The germline V gene encodes CDR1 SNHLY and CDR2 FYNNEI.

The rearrangement links TRBV10-2 to TRBJ1-5; 8 bases are shared with TRBD1. Germline V lookup: CDR1 WSHSY, CDR2 SAAADI. The CDR3 covers 17 residues. Losses at the gene ends were 0 bases for V and 2 bases for J; bases not matched to a gene: 6. CDR3 sequence: CASSESLSDRGNQPQHF. The CDR3 nucleotides are TGCGCCAGCAGTGAGTCGTTATCGGACAGGGGCAATCAGCCCCAGCATTTT.

V gene TRBV11-3 combines with J gene TRBJ1-2; TRBD1 agrees at 7 bases. Germline values: CDR1 SGHNT, CDR2 YENEEA. J was trimmed by 2 bases and V by 10 bases; bases with no gene match: 4. This CDR3 is built from 12 residues. DNA of the CDR3: TGTGCCATCCCGACAGGGAACTATGGCTACACCTTC. It encodes CAIPTGNYGYTF.

The chain combines TRBV19 with TRBJ2-3; 7 bases are shared with TRBD2. The CDR3 loop spans 15 amino acids. Germline assignment: CDR1 LNHDA and CDR2 SQIVND (reference sequence). V gave up 6 bases and J gave up 5 bases; unmatched junction bases: 11. Written as DNA, the CDR3 is TGTGCCAGTAGGGGGTTTGGCGGGAGTGGAGATACGCAGTATTTT. Protein product: CASRGFGGSGDTQYF.

The chain carries TRBV18 and TRBJ1-1; TRBD1 agrees at 7 bases. The CDR3 is 13 residues long. Unmatched junction bases numbered 2, after V lost 4 bases and J lost 3 bases. CDR1 KGHSH and CDR2 LQKENI come from the germline V gene. The CDR3 nucleotides read TGTGCCAGCTCACTCGGACAGGACACTGAAGCTTTCTTT. This gives the protein CASSLGQDTEAFF.

This chain connects TRBV6-1 to TRBJ2-7; D perhaps matches TRBD1 (5 bases). The V end lost 1 base, the J end lost 9 bases, and 13 bases lay between the germline ends. Germline loops: CDR1 MNHNS, CDR2 SASEGT. The CDR3 runs to 13 residues. Here the CDR3 reads CASSEEGRVAQYF. DNA of the CDR3: TGTGCCAGCAGTGAAGAAGGCAGGGTGGCGCAGTACTTC.

The rearrangement uses TRBV30 and TRBJ2-1; D not certain. CDR3 length equals 14 residues. The V end was cut by 3 bases, the J end by 5 bases, with 14 bases between. Germline loops: CDR1 GTSNPN, CDR2 SVGIG (reference sequence). CDR3 residues: CAWSRFNYHNEQFF. In nucleotides, the CDR3 is TGTGCCTGGAGCCGTTTTAACTACCACAATGAGCAGTTCTTC. Full variable domain (outside the CDR3, taken from reference TRBV30 and TRBJ2-1): SQTIHQWPATLVQPVGSPLSLECTVEGTSNPNLYWYRQAAGRGLQLLFYSVGIGQISSEVPQNLSASRPQDRQFILSSKKLLLSDSGFYLCAWSRFNYHNEQFFGPGTRLTVL.

The chain employs TRBV18 and TRBJ2-6; D uncertain. Trimming cost V 0 bases and J 0 bases, with 3 bases left between them. Germline-derived CDR1 and CDR2 are KGHSH and LQKENI. This CDR3 contains 15 residues. The CDR3, as DNA: TGTGCCAGCTCACCACCGAGCTCTGGGGCCAACGTCCTGACTTTC. It codes for CASSPPSSGANVLTF.

J is TRBJ1-1 and V is TRBV18; tentatively, D is TRBD1 (6 bases). The germline gives CDR1 KGHSH, CDR2 LQKENI. This CDR3 is built from 16 residues. The V gene lost 1 base and the J gene lost 3 bases, with 15 bases spanning the gap. CDR3 amino acids: CASSPLPGGRHTEAFF. The CDR3 nucleotides read TGTGCCAGCTCACCACTCCCCGGGGGGCGTCACACTGAAGCTTTCTTT.

The rearrangement links TRBV6-1 to TRBJ2-4; D remains ambiguous. Germline CDR1 and CDR2: MNHNS and SASEGT. The CDR3 has 15 residues. V was trimmed by 0 bases and J by 2 bases, leaving 8 bases between them. The CDR3 bases are TGTGCCAGCAGTGAAGCTCGCGGAACCAAAAACATTCAGTACTTC. It is translated as CASSEARGTKNIQYF.

This chain links TRBV11-3 with TRBJ2-2; 14 nucleotides agree with TRBD2. Germline CDR1 reads SGHNT; CDR2 reads YENEEA. This CDR3 has 20 amino acids. Unmatched junction bases numbered 9, after V lost 3 bases and J lost 0 bases. The CDR3 region is CASSFSLGLAGETNTGELFF. CDR3 in DNA: TGTGCCAGCAGCTTTAGTTTGGGACTAGCGGGGGAAACGAACACCGGGGAGCTGTTTTTT. The variable domain in full, completed from reference TRBV11-3 and TRBJ2-2, reads EAGVVQSPRYKIIEKKQPVAFWCNPISGHNTLYWYLQNLGQGPELLIRYENEEAVDDSQLPKDRFSAERLKGVDSTLKIQPAELGDSAVYLCASSFSLGLAGETNTGELFFGEGSRLTVL.

This clone has a single count. The CDR3 bases are TGCGCCAGCACACGGGGGGGACTAGCGGAGCCCGAGCAGTTCTTC. The encoded protein is CASTRGGLAEPEQFF. V gene TRBV5-1 combines with J gene TRBJ2-1, with 11 bases matching TRBD2. This CDR3 contains 15 residues. CDR1 SGHRS and CDR2 YFSETQ come from the germline V gene. V lost 6 bases to trimming and J lost 10 bases; unmatched junction nucleotides: 12.

About this clone itself: One end of the junction varies from germline; a read error may be responsible. The chain has TRBV7-2 and TRBJ2-5; D may be TRBD2 (5 bases). The CDR3 runs to 12 residues. Looked up from germline, CDR1 is SGHTA and CDR2 is FQGNSA. The CDR3 bases are TGTGCCAGCAGCTTACTCTTCGGGGATCACGACTTC. Translation gives CASSLLFGDHDF.

The rearrangement links TRBV7-9 to TRBJ2-2; maybe TRBD2 (5 bases). The CDR3 is 14 amino acids. V lost 2 bases, J lost 7 bases, and 11 bases lay in between. In germline, CDR1 is SEHNR, CDR2 FQNEAQ (reference sequence). Written as DNA, the CDR3 is TGTGCCAGCAGCTTAATCATCGGGGACGGGGAGCTGTTTTTT. As protein: CASSLIIGDGELFF.